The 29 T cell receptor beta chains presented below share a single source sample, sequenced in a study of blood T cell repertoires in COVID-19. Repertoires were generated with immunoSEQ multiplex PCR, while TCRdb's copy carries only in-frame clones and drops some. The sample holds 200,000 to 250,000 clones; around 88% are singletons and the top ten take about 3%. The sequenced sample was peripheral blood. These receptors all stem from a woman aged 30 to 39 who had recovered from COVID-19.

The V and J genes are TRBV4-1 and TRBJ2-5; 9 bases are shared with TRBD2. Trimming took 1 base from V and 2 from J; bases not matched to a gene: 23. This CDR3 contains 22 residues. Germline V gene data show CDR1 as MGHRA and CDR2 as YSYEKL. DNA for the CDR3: TGCGCCAGCAGCCAAGTTAGCGGGGGTTGGTGGGATACTAGAGATCGACAAGAGACCCAGTACTTC. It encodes CASSQVSGGWWDTRDRQETQYF.

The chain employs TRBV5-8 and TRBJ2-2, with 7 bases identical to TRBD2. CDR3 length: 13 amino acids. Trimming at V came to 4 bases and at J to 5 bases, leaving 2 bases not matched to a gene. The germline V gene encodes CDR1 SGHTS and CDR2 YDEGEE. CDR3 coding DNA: TGTGCCAGCAGCCTAGCGGTAACCGGGGAGCTGTTTTTT. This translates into CASSLAVTGELFF.

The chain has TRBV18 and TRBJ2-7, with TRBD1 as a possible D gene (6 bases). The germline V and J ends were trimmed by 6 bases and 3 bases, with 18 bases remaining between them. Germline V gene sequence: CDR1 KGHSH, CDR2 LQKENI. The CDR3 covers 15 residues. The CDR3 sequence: CASSRQDGPIYEQYF. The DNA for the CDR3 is TGTGCCAGCTCGCGACAGGACGGACCCATCTACGAGCAGTACTTC.

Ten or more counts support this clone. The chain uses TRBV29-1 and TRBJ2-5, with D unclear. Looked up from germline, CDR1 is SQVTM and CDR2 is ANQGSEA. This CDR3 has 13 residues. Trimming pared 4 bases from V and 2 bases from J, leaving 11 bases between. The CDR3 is CSVGREPQETQYF. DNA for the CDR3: TGCAGCGTTGGAAGAGAACCACAAGAGACCCAGTACTTC.

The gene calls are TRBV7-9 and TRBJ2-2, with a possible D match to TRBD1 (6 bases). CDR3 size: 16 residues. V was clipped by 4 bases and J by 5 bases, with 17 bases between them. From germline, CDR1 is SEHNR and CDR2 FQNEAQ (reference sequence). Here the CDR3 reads CASSSTGTIVTGELFF. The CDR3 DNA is TGTGCCAGCAGCTCCACCGGGACAATAGTTACCGGGGAGCTGTTTTTT. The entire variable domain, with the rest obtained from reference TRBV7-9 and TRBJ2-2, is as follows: DTGVSQNPRHKITKRGQNVTFRCDPISEHNRLYWYRQTLGQGPEFLTYFQNEAQLEKSRLLSDRFSAERPKGSFSTLEIQRTEQGDSAMYLCASSSTGTIVTGELFFGEGSRLTVL.

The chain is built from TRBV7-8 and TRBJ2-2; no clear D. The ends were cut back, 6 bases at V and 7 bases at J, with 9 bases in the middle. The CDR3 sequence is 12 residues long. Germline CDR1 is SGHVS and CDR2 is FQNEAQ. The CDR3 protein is CASSSVVGELFF. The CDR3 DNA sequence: TGTGCCAGCAGTTCAGTCGTCGGGGAGCTGTTTTTT.

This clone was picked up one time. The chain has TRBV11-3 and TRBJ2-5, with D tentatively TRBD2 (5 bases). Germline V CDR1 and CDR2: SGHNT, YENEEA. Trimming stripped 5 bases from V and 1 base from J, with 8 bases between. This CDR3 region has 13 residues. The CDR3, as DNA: TGTGCCAGCAGCCGCGGGTTCCAAGAGACCCAGTACTTC. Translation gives CASSRGFQETQYF.

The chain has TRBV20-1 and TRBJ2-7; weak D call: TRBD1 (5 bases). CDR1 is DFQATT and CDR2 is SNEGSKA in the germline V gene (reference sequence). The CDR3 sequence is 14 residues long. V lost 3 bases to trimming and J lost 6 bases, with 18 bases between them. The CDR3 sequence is CSASNLPGWSEQYF. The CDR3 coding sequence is TGCAGTGCTAGTAATCTGCCAGGGTGGTCCGAGCAGTACTTC.

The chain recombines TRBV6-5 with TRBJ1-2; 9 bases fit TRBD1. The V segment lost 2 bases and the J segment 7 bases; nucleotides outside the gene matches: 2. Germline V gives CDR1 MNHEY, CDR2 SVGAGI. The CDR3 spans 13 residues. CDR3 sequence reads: CASSYGTGTGYTF. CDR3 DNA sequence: TGTGCCAGCAGTTACGGGACAGGGACTGGCTACACCTTC.

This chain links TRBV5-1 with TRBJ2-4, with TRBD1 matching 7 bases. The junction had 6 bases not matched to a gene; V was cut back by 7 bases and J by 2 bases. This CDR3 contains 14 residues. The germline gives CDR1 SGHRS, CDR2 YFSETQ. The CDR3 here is CASSTGLSKNIQYF. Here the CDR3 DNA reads TGCGCCAGCTCGACAGGGCTATCCAAAAACATTCAGTACTTC.

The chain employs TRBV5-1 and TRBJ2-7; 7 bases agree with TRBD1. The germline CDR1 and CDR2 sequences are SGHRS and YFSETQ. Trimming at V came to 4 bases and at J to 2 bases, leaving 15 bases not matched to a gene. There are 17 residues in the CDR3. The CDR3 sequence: CASSKPLDTGATYEQYF. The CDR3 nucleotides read TGCGCCAGCAGCAAACCTTTGGACACAGGGGCAACCTACGAGCAGTACTTC. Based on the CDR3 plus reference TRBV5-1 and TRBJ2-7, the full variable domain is KAGVTQTPRYLIKTRGQQVTLSCSPISGHRSVSWYQQTPGQGLQFLFEYFSETQRNKGNFPGRFSGRQFSNSRSEMNVSTLELGDSALYLCASSKPLDTGATYEQYFGPGTRLTVT.

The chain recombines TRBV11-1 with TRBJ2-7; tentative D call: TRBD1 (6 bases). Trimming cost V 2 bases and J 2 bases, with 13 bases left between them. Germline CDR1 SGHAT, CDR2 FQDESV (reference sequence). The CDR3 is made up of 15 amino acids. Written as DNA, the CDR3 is TGTGCCAGCAGCTTACCGGGTCAGGGGACCTACGAGCAGTACTTC. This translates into CASSLPGQGTYEQYF.

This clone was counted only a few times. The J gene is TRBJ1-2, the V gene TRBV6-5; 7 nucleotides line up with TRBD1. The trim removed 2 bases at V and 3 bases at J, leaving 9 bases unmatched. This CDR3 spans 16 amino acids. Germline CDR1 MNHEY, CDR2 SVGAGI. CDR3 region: CASSYNRAGGDYGYTF. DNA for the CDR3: TGTGCCAGCAGTTACAATAGGGCAGGGGGTGACTATGGCTACACCTTC.

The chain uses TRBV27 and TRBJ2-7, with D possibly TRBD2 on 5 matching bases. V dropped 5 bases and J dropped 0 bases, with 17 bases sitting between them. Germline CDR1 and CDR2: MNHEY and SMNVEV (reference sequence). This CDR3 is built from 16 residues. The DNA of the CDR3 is TGTGCCAGCAGTACCTACCGGACTCTGAGCTCCTACGAGCAGTACTTC. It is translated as CASSTYRTLSSYEQYF.

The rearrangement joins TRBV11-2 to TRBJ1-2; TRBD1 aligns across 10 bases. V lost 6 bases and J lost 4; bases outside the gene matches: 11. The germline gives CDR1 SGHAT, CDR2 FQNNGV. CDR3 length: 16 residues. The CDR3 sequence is CASSSKPGQGIYGYTF. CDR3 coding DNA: TGTGCCAGCAGTTCGAAGCCGGGACAGGGGATCTATGGCTACACCTTC. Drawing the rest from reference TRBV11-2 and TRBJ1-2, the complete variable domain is EAGVAQSPRYKIIEKRQSVAFWCNPISGHATLYWYQQILGQGPKLLIQFQNNGVVDDSQLPKDRFSAERLKGVDSTLKIQPAKLEDSAVYLCASSSKPGQGIYGYTFGSGTRLTVV.

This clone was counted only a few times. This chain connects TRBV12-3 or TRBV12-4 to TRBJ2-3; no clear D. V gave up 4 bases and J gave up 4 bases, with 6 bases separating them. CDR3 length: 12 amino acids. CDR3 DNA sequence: TGTGCCAGCAGTTCCTCGGCAGATACGCAGTATTTT. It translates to CASSSSADTQYF.

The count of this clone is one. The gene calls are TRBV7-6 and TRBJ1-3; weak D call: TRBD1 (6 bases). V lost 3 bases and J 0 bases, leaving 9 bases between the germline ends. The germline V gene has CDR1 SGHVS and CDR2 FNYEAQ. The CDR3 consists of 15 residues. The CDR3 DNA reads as TGTGCCAGCAGCTTTGGGGGCACCTCTGGAAACACCATATATTTT. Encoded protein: CASSFGGTSGNTIYF.

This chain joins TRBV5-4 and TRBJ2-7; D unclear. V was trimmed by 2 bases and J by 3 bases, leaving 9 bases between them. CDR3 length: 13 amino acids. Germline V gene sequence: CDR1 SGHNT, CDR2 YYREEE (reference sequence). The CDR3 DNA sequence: TGTGCCAGCAGCTTTGGGTCGGGCTACGAGCAGTACTTC. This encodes CASSFGSGYEQYF.

CDR3 residues: CASSLNRGNTIYF. Written as DNA, the CDR3 is TGTGCCAGCAGCCTCAATCGGGGAAACACCATATATTTT. The chain carries TRBV7-2 and TRBJ1-3; D is unresolved. The CDR3 runs to 13 residues. Trimming removed 5 bases from V and 4 bases from J, with 9 bases in between. The germline CDR1 and CDR2 sequences are SGHTA and FQGNSA. Complete variable domain (other parts from reference TRBV7-2 and TRBJ1-3): GAGVSQSPSNKVTEKGKDVELRCDPISGHTALYWYRQSLGQGLEFLIYFQGNSAPDKSGLPSDRFSAERTGGSVSTLTIQRTQQEDSAVYLCASSLNRGNTIYFGEGSWLTVV.

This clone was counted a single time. CDR3 sequence reads: CAISDNRGLAEAFF. CDR3 nucleotide sequence: TGTGCCATCAGTGATAATAGGGGGCTCGCTGAAGCTTTCTTT. The gene calls are TRBV10-3 and TRBJ1-1; 7 positions match TRBD1. The germline gives CDR1 ENHRY, CDR2 SYGVKD. The CDR3 runs to 14 residues. J lost 6 bases, V lost 3 bases, and 7 bases had no gene match.

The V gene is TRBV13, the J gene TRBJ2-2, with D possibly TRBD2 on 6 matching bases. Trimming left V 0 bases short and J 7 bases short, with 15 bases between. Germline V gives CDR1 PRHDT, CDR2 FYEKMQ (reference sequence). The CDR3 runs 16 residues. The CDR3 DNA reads TGTGCCAGCAGCTTAGGCCCCGCCGGGGGAATCGGGGAGCTGTTTTTT. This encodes CASSLGPAGGIGELFF.

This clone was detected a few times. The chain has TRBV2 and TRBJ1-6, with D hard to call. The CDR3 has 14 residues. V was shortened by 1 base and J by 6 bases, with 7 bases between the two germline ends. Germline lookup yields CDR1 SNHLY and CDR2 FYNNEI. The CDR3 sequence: CASSEGGSNSPLHF. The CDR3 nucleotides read TGTGCCAGCAGTGAAGGAGGGAGTAATTCACCCCTCCACTTT.

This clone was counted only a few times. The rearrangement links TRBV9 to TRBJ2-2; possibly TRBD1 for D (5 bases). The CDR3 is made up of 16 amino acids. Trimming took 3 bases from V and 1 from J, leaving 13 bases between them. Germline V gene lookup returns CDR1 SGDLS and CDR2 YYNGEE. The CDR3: CASSAPDTWNTGELFF. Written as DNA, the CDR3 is TGTGCCAGCAGCGCGCCGGACACGTGGAACACCGGGGAGCTGTTTTTT.

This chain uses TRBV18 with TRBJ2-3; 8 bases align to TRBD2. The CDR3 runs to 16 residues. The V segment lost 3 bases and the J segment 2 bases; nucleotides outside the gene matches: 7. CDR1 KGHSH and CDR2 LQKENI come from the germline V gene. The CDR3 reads CASSPSGRGSTDTQYF. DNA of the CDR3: TGTGCCAGCTCACCCAGCGGGAGAGGGTCCACAGATACGCAGTATTTT.

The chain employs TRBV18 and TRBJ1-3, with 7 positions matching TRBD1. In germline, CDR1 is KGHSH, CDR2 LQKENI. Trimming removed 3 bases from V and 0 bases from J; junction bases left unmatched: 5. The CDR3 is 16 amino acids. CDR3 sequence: CASSPRQGNSGNTIYF. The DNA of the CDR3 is TGTGCCAGCTCACCCCGACAGGGAAACTCTGGAAACACCATATATTTT.

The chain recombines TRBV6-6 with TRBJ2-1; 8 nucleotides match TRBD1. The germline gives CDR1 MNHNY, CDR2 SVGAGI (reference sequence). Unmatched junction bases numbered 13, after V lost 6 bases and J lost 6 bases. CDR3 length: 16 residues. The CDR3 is CASSSDRGALFNEQFF. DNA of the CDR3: TGTGCCAGCAGCTCTGACAGGGGCGCTCTTTTCAATGAGCAGTTCTTC.

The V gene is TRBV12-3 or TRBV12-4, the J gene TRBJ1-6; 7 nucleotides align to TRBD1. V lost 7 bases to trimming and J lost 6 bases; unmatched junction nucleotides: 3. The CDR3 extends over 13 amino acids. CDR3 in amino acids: CASMDRSNSPLHF. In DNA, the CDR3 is TGTGCCAGCATGGACAGGAGTAATTCACCCCTCCACTTT.

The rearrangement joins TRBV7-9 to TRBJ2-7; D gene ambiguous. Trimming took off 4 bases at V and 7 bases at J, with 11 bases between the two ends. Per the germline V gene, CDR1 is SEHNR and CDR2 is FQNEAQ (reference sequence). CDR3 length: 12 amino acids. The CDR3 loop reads CASSSVSREQYF. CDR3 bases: TGTGCCAGCAGCTCGGTATCTAGGGAGCAGTACTTC.

CDR3 bases: TGTGCCACCAGCAGAGAGGGGGTTTGGGAGGGTGAAGCTTTCTTT. Its translation is CATSREGVWEGEAFF. The chain joins TRBV15 to TRBJ1-1; a possible D gene is TRBD1 (5 bases). V was pared by 0 bases and J by 7 bases, with 15 bases between. From germline, CDR1 is LNHNV and CDR2 YYDKDF (reference sequence). There are 15 residues in the CDR3.